A selection of T cell receptor beta chains follows, all from one sample in a study of shared clonotypes between healthy human individuals. TCRdb's table, derived via immunoSEQ multiplex PCR, lists solely in-frame clones and lacks some. This table holds some 2,500,000 clones, 80% to 95% found once. The sequenced sample consisted of naive CD4+ T cells from PBMCs. The source is a man younger than 35 in good health. Some clones in this sample may be carry-over from other donors' samples. The CDR3 runs from the conserved cysteine through the conserved F or W.

J gene,V gene,CDR3 protein
TRBJ1-1,TRBV14,CASSQDLGGDTEAFF
TRBJ2-1,TRBV21-1,CASSNRLEVTSEQFF
TRBJ2-2,TRBV7-9,CASKKMEQGTGELFF
TRBJ1-1,TRBV28,CASSWPGQNTEAFF
TRBJ2-7,TRBV10-3,CAISVEVARNEQYF
TRBJ2-1,TRBV18,CASSPATGLAGEQFF
TRBJ1-5,TRBV7-2,CASSSGTHNQPQHF
TRBJ1-1,TRBV28,CASTPGHLGGNTEAFF
TRBJ2-1,TRBV2,CASSQQGLVSNEQFF
TRBJ1-4,TRBV4-1,CASSHPGQIRTNEKLFF
TRBJ2-5,TRBV15,CATSTRTKSETQYF
TRBJ2-1,TRBV5-1,CASSPLGLAGVGDQYFNEQFF
TRBJ2-7,TRBV5-1,CASMLRSQGEQYF
TRBJ2-1,TRBV6-5,CASSYGRARGANEQFF
TRBJ2-7,TRBV7-9,CASSLTGGPLGYEQYF
TRBJ2-5,TRBV28,CATTKKSWYQETQYF
TRBJ2-7,TRBV18,CASSPWTGDEQYF
TRBJ2-4,TRBV9,CASSVDDRERVKNIQYF
TRBJ1-3,TRBV9,CASSVDPGPQKTIYF
TRBJ1-5,TRBV6-1,CASSEDPHQPQHF
TRBJ2-3,TRBV7-9,CASSFLDSTDTQYF
TRBJ1-1,TRBV29-1,CSARPRAAAEAFF
TRBJ2-3,TRBV19,CASSGRLAKDTQYF